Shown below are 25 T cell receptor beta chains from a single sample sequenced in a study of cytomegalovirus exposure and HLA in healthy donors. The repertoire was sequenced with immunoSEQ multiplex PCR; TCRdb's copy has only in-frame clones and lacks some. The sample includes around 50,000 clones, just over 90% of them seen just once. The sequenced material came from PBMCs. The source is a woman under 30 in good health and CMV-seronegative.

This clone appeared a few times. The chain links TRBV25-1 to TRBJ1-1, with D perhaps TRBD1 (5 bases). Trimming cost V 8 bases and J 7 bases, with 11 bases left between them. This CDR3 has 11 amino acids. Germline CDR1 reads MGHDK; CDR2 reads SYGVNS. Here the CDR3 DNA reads TGTGCCAGCCAAACAGGAATTGAAGCTTTCTTT. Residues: CASQTGIEAFF. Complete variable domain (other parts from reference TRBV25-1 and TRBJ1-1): EADIYQTPRYLVIGTGKKITLECSQTMGHDKMYWYQQDPGMELHLIHYSYGVNSTEKGDLSSESTVSRIRTEHFPLTLESARPSHTSQYLCASQTGIEAFFGQGTRLTVV.

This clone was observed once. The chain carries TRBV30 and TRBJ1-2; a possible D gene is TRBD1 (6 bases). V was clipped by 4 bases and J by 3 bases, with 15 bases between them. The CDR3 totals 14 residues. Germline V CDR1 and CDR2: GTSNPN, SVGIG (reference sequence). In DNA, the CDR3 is TGTGCCTGGATCCCGAAACAGGGTTACTATGGCTACACCTTC. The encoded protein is CAWIPKQGYYGYTF.

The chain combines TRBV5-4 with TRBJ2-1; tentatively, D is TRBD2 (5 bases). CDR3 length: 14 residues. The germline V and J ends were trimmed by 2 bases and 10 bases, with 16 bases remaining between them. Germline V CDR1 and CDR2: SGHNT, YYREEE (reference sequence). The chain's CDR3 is CASSLDYEGVEQFF. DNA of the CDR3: TGTGCCAGCAGCTTAGACTATGAGGGAGTCGAGCAGTTCTTC. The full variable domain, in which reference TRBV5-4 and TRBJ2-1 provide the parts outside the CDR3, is ETGVTQSPTHLIKTRGQQVTLRCSSQSGHNTVSWYQQALGQGPQFIFQYYREEENGRGNFPPRFSGLQFPNYSSELNVNALELDDSALYLCASSLDYEGVEQFFGPGTRLTVL.

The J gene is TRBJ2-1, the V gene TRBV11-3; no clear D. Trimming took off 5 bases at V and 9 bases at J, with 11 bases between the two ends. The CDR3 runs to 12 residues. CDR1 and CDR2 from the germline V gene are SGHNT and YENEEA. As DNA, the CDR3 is TGTGCCAGCAGCGACGGGTTAACTGAGCAGTTCTTC. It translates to CASSDGLTEQFF.

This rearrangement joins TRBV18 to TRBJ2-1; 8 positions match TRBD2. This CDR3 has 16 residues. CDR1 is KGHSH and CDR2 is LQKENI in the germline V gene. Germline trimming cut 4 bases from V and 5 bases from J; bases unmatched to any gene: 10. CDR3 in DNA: TGTGCCAGCTCACGAACCGCTAGCGGGCCCAACAATGAGCAGTTCTTC. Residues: CASSRTASGPNNEQFF.

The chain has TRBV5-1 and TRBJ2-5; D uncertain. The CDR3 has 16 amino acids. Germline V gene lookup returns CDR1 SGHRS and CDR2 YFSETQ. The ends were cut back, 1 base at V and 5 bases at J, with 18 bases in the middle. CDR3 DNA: TGCGCCAGCAGCTTGCGCCCGGCGGCTCCCGTTGAGACCCAGTACTTC. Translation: CASSLRPAAPVETQYF.

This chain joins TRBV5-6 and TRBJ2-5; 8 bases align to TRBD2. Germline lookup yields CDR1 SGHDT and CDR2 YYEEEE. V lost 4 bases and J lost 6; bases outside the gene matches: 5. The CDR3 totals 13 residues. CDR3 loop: CASSPGGEKTQYF. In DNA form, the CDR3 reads TGTGCCAGCAGCCCCGGGGGGGAGAAGACCCAGTACTTC.

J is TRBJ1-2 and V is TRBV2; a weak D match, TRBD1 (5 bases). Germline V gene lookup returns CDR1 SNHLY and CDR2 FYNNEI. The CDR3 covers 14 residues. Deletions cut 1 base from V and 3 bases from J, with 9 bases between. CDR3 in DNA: TGTGCCAGCAGTGAAGGGGGACTTGACTATGGCTACACCTTC. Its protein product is CASSEGGLDYGYTF.

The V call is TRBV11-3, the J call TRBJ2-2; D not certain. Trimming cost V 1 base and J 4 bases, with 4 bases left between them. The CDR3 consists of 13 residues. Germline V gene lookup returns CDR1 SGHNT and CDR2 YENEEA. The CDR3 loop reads CASSLAVTGELFF. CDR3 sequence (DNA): TGTGCCAGCAGCTTAGCCGTCACCGGGGAGCTGTTTTTT.

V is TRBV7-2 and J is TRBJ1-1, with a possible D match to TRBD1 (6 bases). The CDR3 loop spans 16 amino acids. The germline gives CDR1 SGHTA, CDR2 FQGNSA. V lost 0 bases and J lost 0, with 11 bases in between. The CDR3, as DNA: TGTGCCAGCAGCTTAGCAGGGGGACCAATGAACACTGAAGCTTTCTTT. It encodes CASSLAGGPMNTEAFF.

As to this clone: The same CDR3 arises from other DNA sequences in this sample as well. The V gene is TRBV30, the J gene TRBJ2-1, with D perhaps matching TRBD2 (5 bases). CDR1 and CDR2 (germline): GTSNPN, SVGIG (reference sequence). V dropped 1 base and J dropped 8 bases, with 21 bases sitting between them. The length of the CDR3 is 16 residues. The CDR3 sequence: CAWSGGLARYWDEQFF. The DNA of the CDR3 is TGTGCCTGGAGTGGAGGTCTAGCCCGATATTGGGATGAGCAGTTCTTC.

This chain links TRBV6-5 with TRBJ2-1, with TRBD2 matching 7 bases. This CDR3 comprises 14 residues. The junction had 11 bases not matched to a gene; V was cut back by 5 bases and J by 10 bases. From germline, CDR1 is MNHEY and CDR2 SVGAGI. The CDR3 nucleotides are TGTGCCAGCAGTCTCGGGACTAAGACCGGGGAGCAGTTCTTC. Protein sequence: CASSLGTKTGEQFF.

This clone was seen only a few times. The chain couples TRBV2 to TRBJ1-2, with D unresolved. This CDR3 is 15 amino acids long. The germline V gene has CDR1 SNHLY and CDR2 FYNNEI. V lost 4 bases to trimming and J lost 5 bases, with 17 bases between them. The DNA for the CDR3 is TGTGCCAGCAGTGGGGTAAAAGAGGGATTATATGGCTACACCTTC. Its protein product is CASSGVKEGLYGYTF. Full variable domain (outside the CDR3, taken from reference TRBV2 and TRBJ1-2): EPEVTQTPSHQVTQMGQEVILRCVPISNHLYFYWYRQILGQKVEFLVSFYNNEISEKSEIFDDQFSVERPDGSNFTLKIRSTKLEDSAMYFCASSGVKEGLYGYTFGSGTRLTVV.

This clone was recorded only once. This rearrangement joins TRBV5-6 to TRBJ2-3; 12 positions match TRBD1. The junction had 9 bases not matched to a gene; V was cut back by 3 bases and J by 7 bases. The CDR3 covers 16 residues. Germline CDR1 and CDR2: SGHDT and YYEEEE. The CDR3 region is CASSSPGQGALYTQYF. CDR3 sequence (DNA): TGTGCCAGCAGCTCGCCGGGACAGGGGGCTTTATATACGCAGTATTTT.

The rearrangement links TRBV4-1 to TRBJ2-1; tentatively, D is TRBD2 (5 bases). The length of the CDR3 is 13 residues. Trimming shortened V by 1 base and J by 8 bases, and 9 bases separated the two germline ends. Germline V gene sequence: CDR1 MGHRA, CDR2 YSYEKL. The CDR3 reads CASSQVGADEQFF. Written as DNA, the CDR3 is TGCGCCAGCAGCCAAGTGGGAGCGGATGAGCAGTTCTTC.

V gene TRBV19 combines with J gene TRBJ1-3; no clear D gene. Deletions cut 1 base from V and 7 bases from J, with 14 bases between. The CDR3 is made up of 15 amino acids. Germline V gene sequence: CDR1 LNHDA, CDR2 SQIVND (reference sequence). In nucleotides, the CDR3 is TGTGCCAGTAGTATAGCAGCGGGTCATATGAACACCATATATTTT. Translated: CASSIAAGHMNTIYF.

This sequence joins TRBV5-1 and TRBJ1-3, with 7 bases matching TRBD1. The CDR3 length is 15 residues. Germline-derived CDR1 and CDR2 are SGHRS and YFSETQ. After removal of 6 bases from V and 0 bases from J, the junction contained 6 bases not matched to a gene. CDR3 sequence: CASTRGTDSGNTIYF. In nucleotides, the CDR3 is TGCGCCAGCACCAGGGGGACAGACTCTGGAAACACCATATATTTT.

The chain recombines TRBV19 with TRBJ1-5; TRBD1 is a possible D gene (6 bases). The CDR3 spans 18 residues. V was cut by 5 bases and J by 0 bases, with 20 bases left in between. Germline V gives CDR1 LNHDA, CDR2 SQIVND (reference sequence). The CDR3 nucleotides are TGTGCCAGTAGTCCAGGGGCCCCTATAAAATATAGCAATCAGCCCCAGCATTTT. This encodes CASSPGAPIKYSNQPQHF.

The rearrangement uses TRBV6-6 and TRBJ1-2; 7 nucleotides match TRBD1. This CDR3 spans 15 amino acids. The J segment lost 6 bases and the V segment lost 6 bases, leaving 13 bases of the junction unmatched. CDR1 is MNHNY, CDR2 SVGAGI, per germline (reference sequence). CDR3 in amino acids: CASSPSLGQRNGYTF. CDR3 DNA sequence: TGTGCCAGCAGCCCTAGTTTGGGACAGAGGAATGGCTACACCTTC.

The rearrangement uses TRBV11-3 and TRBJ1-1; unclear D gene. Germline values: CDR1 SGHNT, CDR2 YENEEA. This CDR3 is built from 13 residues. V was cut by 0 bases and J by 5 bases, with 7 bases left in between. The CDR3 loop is CASSLDLSTEAFF. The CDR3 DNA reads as TGTGCCAGCAGCTTAGATCTGTCGACTGAAGCTTTCTTT.

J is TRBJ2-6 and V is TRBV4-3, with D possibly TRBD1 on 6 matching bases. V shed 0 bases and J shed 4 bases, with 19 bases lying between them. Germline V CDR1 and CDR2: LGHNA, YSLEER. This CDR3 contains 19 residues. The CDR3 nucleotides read TGCGCCAGCAGCCAAGATACGGCAGGGGTTTCCCTCGGGGCCAACGTCCTGACTTTC. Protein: CASSQDTAGVSLGANVLTF.

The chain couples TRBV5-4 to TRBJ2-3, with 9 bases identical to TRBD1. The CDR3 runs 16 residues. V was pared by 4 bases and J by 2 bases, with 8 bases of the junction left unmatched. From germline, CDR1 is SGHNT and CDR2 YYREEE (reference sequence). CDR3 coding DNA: TGTGCCAGCAGCCAACTGGGACAGGGAAACACAGATACGCAGTATTTT. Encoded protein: CASSQLGQGNTDTQYF.

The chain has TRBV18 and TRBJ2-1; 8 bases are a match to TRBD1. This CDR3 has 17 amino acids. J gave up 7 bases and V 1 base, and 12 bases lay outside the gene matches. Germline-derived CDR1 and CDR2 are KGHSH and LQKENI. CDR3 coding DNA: TGTGCCAGCTCACCACGTCTCCCAGGGGGCGAGGGGAATGAGCAGTTCTTC. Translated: CASSPRLPGGEGNEQFF. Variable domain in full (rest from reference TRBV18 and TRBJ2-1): NAGVMQNPRHLVRRRGQEARLRCSPMKGHSHVYWYRQLPEEGLKFMVYLQKENIIDESGMPKERFSAEFPKEGPSILRIQQVVRGDSAAYFCASSPRLPGGEGNEQFFGPGTRLTVL.

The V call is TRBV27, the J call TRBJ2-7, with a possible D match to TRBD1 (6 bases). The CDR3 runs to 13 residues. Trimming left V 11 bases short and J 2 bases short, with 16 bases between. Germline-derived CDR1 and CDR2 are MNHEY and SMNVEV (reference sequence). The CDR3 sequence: CARGGTLTYEQYV. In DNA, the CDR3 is TGTGCCCGAGGGGGTACCTTAACCTACGAGCAGTACGTC.

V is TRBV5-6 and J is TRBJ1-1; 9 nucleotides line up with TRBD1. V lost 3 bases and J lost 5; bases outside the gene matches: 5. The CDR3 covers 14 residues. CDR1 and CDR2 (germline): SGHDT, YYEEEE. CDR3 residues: CASSSGTGLTEAFF. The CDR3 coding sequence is TGTGCCAGCAGCTCCGGGACAGGGCTTACTGAAGCTTTCTTT.